The present entry profiles one TCR beta chain with its context. This sample is part of a study of blood T cell repertoires in COVID-19. Turning to the study itself: COVID-19 samples collected from the United States, Italy and Spain covered acute and convalescent phases. PBMCs, B-cell-depleted T cells, or T cells provided the cDNA or gDNA that made up the material.

The CDR3 contains 13 residues. Trimming shortened V by 4 bases and J by 8 bases, and 11 bases separated the two germline ends. CDR1 is KGHDR, CDR2 SFDVKD, per germline. Authors' methods: Nucleated cell counts were estimated from reference gene primer amplification. Clones were read by immunoSEQ multiplex PCR, and TCRdb kept only the in-frame ones, dropping some. The D gene and trimming were derived from the DNA, and the V and J assignments and clone size from that table. The profile shows 85,000 to 120,000 clones, around 84% of them singletons. Input material: peripheral blood. V usage is TRBV24-1 and J usage is TRBJ1-5; D perhaps matches TRBD1 (5 bases). The source is a middle-aged man with active or convalescent COVID-19. The CDR3 here is CATSDLQGEPQHF. The CDR3 DNA sequence: TGTGCCACCAGTGACCTCCAAGGGGAGCCCCAGCATTTT.